This TCR beta chain came from a study of control samples from healthy donors and cancer patients (TCRdb year 2020). Library prep was done by the immunoSEQ multiplex PCR assay. TCRdb provides this immuneACCESS table in a form limited to in-frame rearrangements. Some clones are lacking; in checked studies, under half of them reflect an unresolved V gene, and why the rest are absent is not known. This sample lists some 130,000 clones; roughly 92% were detected once. 5.5% of the sample goes to the ten largest clones. As regards this clone: The antigen it binds to is not known. Qualities for individual bases were not recorded, and no much larger clone is one base off.

Its CDR3 holds 16 amino acids, cysteine through phenylalanine. The only DNA kept is the CDR3, 48 bases in frame from the first base. V is shortened by 2 bases, J by 4 bases, and the region joining them spans 15 bases. The germline V gene (reference sequence) provides CDR1 LGHDT and CDR2 YNNKEL. The sample taken for sequencing was blood. The rearranged segments are TRBV3-1 (or the pseudogene TRBV3-2) and TRBJ2-1; confidence is insufficient to name the D gene. The sequence came from a man aged 18 to 30 in good health. The CDR3 region has the sequence CASSQSPTTYYNEQFF. The nucleotide sequence reads as follows: TGTGCCAGCAGCCAATCTCCGACGACATATTACAATGAGCAGTTCTTC.